This passage covers 18 T cell receptor beta chains from one sample sequenced in a study of shared clonotypes between healthy human individuals. TCRdb's table, derived via immunoSEQ multiplex PCR, lists solely in-frame clones and lacks some. The sample records 2,100,000 or so clones, approximately 96% being singletons. The sample was naive CD4+ T cells sorted from blood. Subset noted: CD45RA+ positively selected. The receptors originated from a man aged 18-30 years in good health.

This clone occurred once. Its ends do not fully match the called genes, so a read error is possible. The chain is built from TRBV7-9 and TRBJ2-3, with 12 bases identical to TRBD2. The CDR3 loop spans 13 amino acids. From germline, CDR1 is SEHNR and CDR2 FQNEAQ (reference sequence). The CDR3: CASSLEGLAGLDF. CDR3 sequence (DNA): TGTGCCAGCAGCTTAGAGGGACTAGCGGGCCTAGATTTT. The whole variable domain, remainder taken from reference TRBV7-9 and TRBJ2-3, is DTGVSQNPRHKITKRGQNVTFRCDPISEHNRLYWYRQTLGQGPEFLTYFQNEAQLEKSRLLSDRFSAERPKGSFSTLEIQRTEQGDSAMYLCASSLEGLAGLDFGPGTRLTVL.

CDR3 loop: CASSLDAGGRRYGYTF. The CDR3 nucleotides read TGTGCCAGCAGCTTAGATGCAGGGGGCAGGAGGTATGGCTACACCTTC. V gene TRBV7-2 combines with J gene TRBJ1-2; 8 bases align to TRBD1. Germline V lookup: CDR1 SGHTA, CDR2 FQGNSA. The junction had 9 bases not matched to a gene; V was cut back by 1 base and J by 5 bases. The CDR3 consists of 16 residues.

A note on this clone: Other DNA sequences within the sample encode an identical CDR3. The chain links TRBV7-9 to TRBJ2-1, with no clear D. The germline CDR1 and CDR2 sequences are SEHNR and FQNEAQ (reference sequence). Trimming shortened V by 0 bases and J by 4 bases, and 7 bases separated the two germline ends. CDR3 length equals 14 residues. CDR3 region: CASSLAGSYNEQFF. The CDR3 DNA sequence: TGTGCCAGCAGCTTAGCGGGCTCGTACAATGAGCAGTTCTTC. The variable domain in full, completed from reference TRBV7-9 and TRBJ2-1, reads DTGVSQNPRHKITKRGQNVTFRCDPISEHNRLYWYRQTLGQGPEFLTYFQNEAQLEKSRLLSDRFSAERPKGSFSTLEIQRTEQGDSAMYLCASSLAGSYNEQFFGPGTRLTVL.

The genes are TRBV19 and TRBJ2-1; 12 bases align to TRBD2. V lost 5 bases and J lost 9; bases outside the gene matches: 14. This CDR3 has 17 amino acids. Per germline, CDR1 LNHDA and CDR2 SQIVND (reference sequence). CDR3 residues: CASSLVGTSGFGGEQFF. The CDR3 bases are TGTGCCAGTAGTTTAGTCGGGACTAGCGGGTTCGGAGGTGAGCAGTTCTTC.

For this clone: Other DNA sequences in the sample encode the same CDR3. CDR3 region: CASSPGEETQYF. For the CDR3, the DNA is TGTGCCAGTTCCCCAGGGGAGGAGACCCAGTACTTC. V gene TRBV6-6 combines with J gene TRBJ2-5; tentatively, D is TRBD1 (6 bases). This CDR3 is built from 12 residues. CDR1 is MNHNY and CDR2 is SVGAGI in the germline V gene (reference sequence). Trimming removed 9 bases at V and 5 bases at J, with 13 bases between.

The chain carries TRBV29-1 and TRBJ1-1, with D perhaps TRBD1 (5 bases). This CDR3 has 13 residues. The V gene lost 7 bases and the J gene lost 4 bases, with 16 bases spanning the gap. Germline loops: CDR1 SQVTM, CDR2 ANQGSEA. CDR3 coding DNA: TGCAGCGCAGAAGGAGACGGGACCACTGAAGCTTTCTTT. This translates into CSAEGDGTTEAFF.

The chain joins TRBV19 to TRBJ2-7; tentative D call: TRBD2 (6 bases). V shed 6 bases and J shed 7 bases, with 13 bases lying between them. Germline V gene sequence: CDR1 LNHDA, CDR2 SQIVND (reference sequence). This CDR3 region has 12 residues. CDR3 sequence: CASRDTGGEQYF. The CDR3 region has the DNA TGTGCCAGTAGAGACACTGGAGGGGAGCAGTACTTC.

This clone was picked up a small number of times. The chain has TRBV6-6 and TRBJ1-2; 7 bases line up with TRBD1. Germline CDR1 is MNHNY and CDR2 is SVGAGI (reference sequence). The CDR3 has 12 residues. The J segment lost 10 bases and the V segment lost 4 bases, leaving 6 bases of the junction unmatched. This CDR3 reads CASSSVDRAYTF. In DNA, the CDR3 is TGTGCCAGCAGTTCCGTTGACAGGGCCTACACCTTC.

The rearrangement uses TRBV9 and TRBJ1-2, with 8 nucleotides matching TRBD1. Per the germline V gene, CDR1 is SGDLS and CDR2 is YYNGEE. With V trimmed by 2 bases and J by 7 bases, 10 bases remained unmatched. The length of the CDR3 is 15 residues. CDR3 sequence: CASSVATGERGGYTF. CDR3 bases: TGTGCCAGCAGCGTGGCGACAGGGGAACGTGGTGGCTACACCTTC. Full variable domain (missing parts from reference TRBV9 and TRBJ1-2): DSGVTQTPKHLITATGQRVTLRCSPRSGDLSVYWYQQSLDQGLQFLIQYYNGEERAKGNILERFSAQQFPDLHSELNLSSLELGDSALYFCASSVATGERGGYTFGSGTRLTVV.

The V gene is TRBV9, the J gene TRBJ1-6; 8 bases agree with TRBD1. Trimming at V came to 2 bases and at J to 3 bases, leaving 4 bases not matched to a gene. The germline CDR1 and CDR2 sequences are SGDLS and YYNGEE. The CDR3 has 16 amino acids. The CDR3 region has the DNA TGTGCCAGCAGCGTCGGACAGGGCCGCTATAATTCACCCCTCCACTTT. This translates into CASSVGQGRYNSPLHF.

The rearrangement joins TRBV12-5 to TRBJ2-5, with D possibly being TRBD2 (6 bases). Trimming removed 1 base at V and 2 bases at J, with 14 bases between. Germline CDR1 is LGHNT and CDR2 is FRNRAP. This CDR3 is built from 16 residues. This CDR3 is CASGLAGPAGQETQYF. The DNA for the CDR3 is TGTGCTAGTGGTTTGGCCGGCCCGGCGGGACAAGAGACCCAGTACTTC.

The V call is TRBV11-2, the J call TRBJ1-1; D unresolved. The CDR3 runs to 17 residues. V was cut by 5 bases and J by 0 bases, with 19 bases left in between. Germline assignment: CDR1 SGHAT and CDR2 FQNNGV. CDR3 residues: CASSPRLQNLVNTEAFF. In DNA form, the CDR3 reads TGTGCCAGCAGCCCCCGACTGCAGAACCTCGTGAACACTGAAGCTTTCTTT.

The count of this clone is one. V is TRBV5-1 and J is TRBJ2-3, with 7 bases matching TRBD2. Germline CDR1 is SGHRS and CDR2 is YFSETQ. V was clipped by 6 bases and J by 0 bases; unmatched bases: 7. This CDR3 comprises 15 residues. CDR3 coding DNA: TGCGCCAGCACTCTACTAGCGTCTAGCACAGATACGCAGTATTTT. This translates into CASTLLASSTDTQYF.

This rearrangement joins TRBV6-6 to TRBJ1-2; possibly TRBD1 for D (5 bases). Between the trimmed V and J ends, which lost 6 bases and 2 bases, there was a span of 13 bases. This CDR3 is 14 amino acids long. Germline assignment: CDR1 MNHNY and CDR2 SVGAGI (reference sequence). CDR3 coding DNA: TGTGCCAGCAGCCATGGGGGGACCAACTATGGCTACACCTTC. Translated: CASSHGGTNYGYTF.

This sequence joins TRBV7-2 and TRBJ2-3; D possibly corresponds to TRBD2 (6 bases). Germline V gene data show CDR1 as SGHTA and CDR2 as FQGNSA. The CDR3 covers 14 residues. The V and J ends lost 11 bases and 2 bases respectively, with 17 bases between them. CDR3 region: CAGGVGGLTDTQYF. In nucleotides, the CDR3 is TGTGCCGGCGGGGTGGGCGGGCTCACAGATACGCAGTATTTT.

The genes are TRBV30 and TRBJ2-7; D is unclear. Trimming removed 3 bases from V and 2 bases from J, with 8 bases in between. The CDR3 runs to 12 residues. Germline loops: CDR1 GTSNPN, CDR2 SVGIG (reference sequence). CDR3 nucleotide sequence: TGTGCCTGGAGCGATAATGCCTACGAGCAGTACTTC. This codes for CAWSDNAYEQYF.

CDR3 amino acids: CASSPWTGGKETQYF. In DNA, the CDR3 is TGCGCCAGCAGCCCTTGGACAGGGGGGAAAGAGACCCAGTACTTC. The chain joins TRBV5-1 to TRBJ2-5; 10 bases are a match to TRBD1. Germline V gene data show CDR1 as SGHRS and CDR2 as YFSETQ. This CDR3 has 15 amino acids. The junction had 6 bases not matched to a gene; V was cut back by 4 bases and J by 3 bases.

The chain recombines TRBV7-8 with TRBJ1-5, with a weak D call TRBD1 (6 bases). In germline, CDR1 is SGHVS, CDR2 FQNEAQ. The V end was cut by 5 bases, the J end by 3 bases, with 11 bases between. CDR3 length: 14 amino acids. The CDR3 reads CASSGGSFNQPQHF. The CDR3 DNA is TGTGCCAGCAGCGGGGGCAGCTTCAATCAGCCCCAGCATTTT. The complete variable domain, with remaining parts taken from reference TRBV7-8 and TRBJ1-5, reads GAGVSQSPRYKVAKRGQDVALRCDPISGHVSLFWYQQALGQGPEFLTYFQNEAQLDKSGLPSDRFFAERPEGSVSTLKIQRTQQEDSAVYLCASSGGSFNQPQHFGDGTRLSIL.